This T cell receptor (beta chain) comes out of a study of shared clonotypes between healthy human individuals. In the original analysis: ImmunoSEQ yielded junction-only sequences lacking quality scores, so filtering differed. Assay: immunoSEQ multiplex PCR; the TCRdb copy retains only in-frame clones and omits some. The D gene and trimming were derived from the DNA, and the V and J assignments and clone size from that table. The sample includes about 1.1 million clones, about 80% of them seen just once. It was into CD45RA+ naive and CD45RA-negative memory subsets that the CD4+ cells were split. Concerning this clone: Its cognate antigen is unknown. Within the sample, other DNA sequences also encode this same CDR3.

Study observations and caveats: Non-shared clonotypes displayed generation probabilities falling below those of clonotypes present in all four donors. A handful of donors held about 4.6% of naive CD4 clonotypes in common.

Sequencing was carried out using memory CD4+ T cells from PBMCs. Subset given: CD45RA-negative fraction. The receptor was isolated from a man between 18 and 35 years old in good health. Some clones in this sample may be carry-over from other donors' samples.

The CDR3 coding sequence is TGCGCCAGCAGCTTGGTTGGAGGCTCGAACTATGGCTACACCTTC. It specifies CASSLVGGSNYGYTF. The chain is built from TRBV5-1 and TRBJ1-2; D is unresolved. The CDR3 length is 15 residues. The ends were cut back, 0 bases at V and 2 bases at J, with 11 bases in the middle. Germline CDR1 reads SGHRS; CDR2 reads YFSETQ.